This T cell receptor (beta chain) was identified in a study of blood T cells in healthy people across ages. CDR3 length: 13 amino acids. V lost 5 bases and J lost 3, with 14 bases in between. Germline lookup yields CDR1 DFQATT and CDR2 SNEGSKA (reference sequence). The study's findings and limits: When one million T cells were used, diversity estimates were thought to be underestimates.

Note on this clonotype: Its target is unknown.

Using a J-beta primer mix together with a sample-barcoded 5' primer, a second PCR was run for roughly 7 to 12 cycles. Every cDNA molecule bore a tag from a template-switch adaptor containing 12 random nucleotides. A single record per CDR3 protein comes from TCRdb applying MiXCR to the 5' RACE reads. The sample lists hundreds of thousands of distinct CDR3 sequences, roughly 44% occurring once. The TCR originated in a man in his fifties or sixties in good health. The V gene is TRBV20-1, the J gene TRBJ2-7; a weak D match, TRBD2 (5 bases). The sequenced material came from blood. In DNA form, the CDR3 reads TGCAGTGCTCCGTTGGGCGGACTCTACGAGCAGTACTTC. This sequence encodes CSAPLGGLYEQYF.